These 16 T cell receptor beta chains share one sample of origin, sequenced in a study of cytomegalovirus exposure and HLA in healthy donors. 60 Vbeta and 13 Jbeta primers were used in PCR. The data were produced by immunoSEQ multiplex PCR, yet TCRdb's version contains in-frame clones alone and is incomplete. The profile covers 95,000 to 100,000 clones, with roughly 80% appearing a single time and 6% to 8.5% taken by the ten largest. Material: PBMCs. The origin of the receptors is a female donor in good health and CMV-seronegative.

This chain links TRBV7-3 with TRBJ2-3, with 12 positions matching TRBD2. This CDR3 spans 17 amino acids. Trimming took 5 bases from V and 1 from J; bases not matched to a gene: 7. Germline loops: CDR1 SGHTA, CDR2 FQGTGA. The CDR3 region has the DNA TGTGCCAGCAGCCTAGGACTAGCGGGATTTGGCACAGATACGCAGTATTTT. Encoded protein: CASSLGLAGFGTDTQYF.

This clone was seen a single time. The DNA of the CDR3 is TGTGCCAGCAGCGTAGCTGGGGGCGGCGGCTACACCTTC. Translating it yields CASSVAGGGGYTF. The chain joins TRBV9 to TRBJ1-2; possibly TRBD1 for D (6 bases). V lost 0 bases and J lost 8, with 11 bases in between. Per the germline V gene, CDR1 is SGDLS and CDR2 is YYNGEE. The CDR3 spans 13 residues. Full variable domain (rest looked up from reference TRBV9 and TRBJ1-2): DSGVTQTPKHLITATGQRVTLRCSPRSGDLSVYWYQQSLDQGLQFLIQYYNGEERAKGNILERFSAQQFPDLHSELNLSSLELGDSALYFCASSVAGGGGYTFGSGTRLTVV.

This clone has only a few counts. The V and J genes are TRBV30 and TRBJ2-4, with 8 bases lining up with TRBD2. Germline values: CDR1 GTSNPN, CDR2 SVGIG (reference sequence). The J segment lost 0 bases and the V segment lost 8 bases, leaving 9 bases of the junction unmatched. The CDR3 has 15 amino acids. The CDR3 region is CAASPGGTAKNIQYF. CDR3 in DNA: TGTGCCGCCTCCCCGGGGGGGACAGCCAAAAACATTCAGTACTTC.

The V and J genes are TRBV9 and TRBJ1-1; the D is unclear. V was pared by 0 bases and J by 2 bases, with 11 bases between. The CDR3 is 15 residues long. The germline V gene encodes CDR1 SGDLS and CDR2 YYNGEE. The CDR3 spells CASSVGMETNTEAFF. The CDR3 DNA reads TGTGCCAGCAGCGTAGGAATGGAGACTAACACTGAAGCTTTCTTT.

V usage is TRBV11-2 and J usage is TRBJ2-7; 9 nucleotides line up with TRBD1. J gave up 4 bases and V 5 bases, and 6 bases lay outside the gene matches. CDR1 is SGHAT and CDR2 is FQNNGV in the germline V gene. The CDR3 has 14 residues. Here the CDR3 reads CASSRTGDLYEQYF. The CDR3 DNA reads TGTGCCAGCAGCCGGACAGGGGACCTTTACGAGCAGTACTTC.

The CDR3 DNA sequence: TGTGCCAGCAGCCGTGGACAGGGATGGGCCTATAATTCACCCCTCCACTTT. Translating gives CASSRGQGWAYNSPLHF. The chain uses TRBV28 and TRBJ1-6, with 8 bases matching TRBD1. Germline lookup yields CDR1 MDHEN and CDR2 SYDVKM. CDR3 size: 17 residues. V was pared by 6 bases and J by 2 bases, with 9 bases of the junction left unmatched.

V is TRBV7-3 and J is TRBJ2-7, with TRBD2 matching 7 bases. J gave up 0 bases and V 5 bases, and 7 bases lay outside the gene matches. Germline V CDR1 and CDR2: SGHTA, FQGTGA. CDR3 length: 15 residues. CDR3 DNA: TGTGCCAGCAGCCTGAGCGGGGAGAGCTCCTACGAGCAGTACTTC. It codes for CASSLSGESSYEQYF. Complete variable domain (other parts from reference TRBV7-3 and TRBJ2-7): GAGVSQTPSNKVTEKGKYVELRCDPISGHTALYWYRQSLGQGPEFLIYFQGTGAADDSGLPNDRFFAVRPEGSVSTLKIQRTERGDSAVYLCASSLSGESSYEQYFGPGTRLTVT.

This clone was detected once. The V and J genes are TRBV14 and TRBJ1-2; possible D gene TRBD1, 5 bases. V gave up 4 bases and J gave up 0 bases, with 12 bases separating them. The CDR3 is 15 residues long. The germline CDR1 and CDR2 sequences are SGHDN and FVKESK. The CDR3 nucleotides are TGTGCCAGCAGCCCCCTAGGAGGGGCTAACTATGGCTACACCTTC. This translates into CASSPLGGANYGYTF.

The V gene is TRBV30, the J gene TRBJ1-3; no clear D gene. The CDR3 runs 13 residues. Germline values: CDR1 GTSNPN, CDR2 SVGIG (reference sequence). With 0 bases removed from V and 4 bases from J, the gap between germline ends came to 7 bases. The CDR3 DNA is TGTGCCTGGAGTGTAGCGGGGGGAAACACCATATATTTT. Amino acids: CAWSVAGGNTIYF.

J is TRBJ1-5 and V is TRBV10-3; 7 nucleotides align to TRBD1. With V trimmed by 0 bases and J by 0 bases, 2 bases remained unmatched. Germline-derived CDR1 and CDR2 are ENHRY and SYGVKD. CDR3 length: 16 amino acids. The CDR3 loop is CAISESTGNSNQPQHF. CDR3 DNA: TGTGCCATCAGTGAGTCGACAGGGAATAGCAATCAGCCCCAGCATTTT.

The V gene is TRBV6-5, the J gene TRBJ1-2; D might be TRBD1 (5 bases). This CDR3 region has 14 residues. Germline V gives CDR1 MNHEY, CDR2 SVGAGI. Trimming left V 5 bases short and J 0 bases short, with 10 bases between. The chain's CDR3 is CASSMRQTNYGYTF. The CDR3 DNA reads TGTGCCAGCAGTATGCGACAGACTAACTATGGCTACACCTTC.

The chain links TRBV2 to TRBJ1-3; unclear D gene. This CDR3 contains 15 residues. Germline-derived CDR1 and CDR2 are SNHLY and FYNNEI. The V gene lost 4 bases and the J gene lost 1 base, with 11 bases spanning the gap. CDR3: CASSATRDSGNTIYF. CDR3 DNA sequence: TGTGCCAGCAGTGCGACGCGGGATTCTGGAAACACCATATATTTT.

V and J are TRBV5-1 and TRBJ1-2, with D maybe TRBD1 (5 bases). Trimming left V 0 bases short and J 6 bases short, with 9 bases between. Germline V gene data show CDR1 as SGHRS and CDR2 as YFSETQ. The CDR3 spans 13 residues. CDR3 bases: TGCGCCAGCAGCTTGGGGGACTTGGATGGCTACACCTTC. Translation: CASSLGDLDGYTF.

This rearrangement joins TRBV2 to TRBJ2-7; weak D call: TRBD2 (6 bases). Germline V gene data show CDR1 as SNHLY and CDR2 as FYNNEI. This CDR3 is built from 13 residues. V was shortened by 6 bases and J by 3 bases, with 12 bases between the two germline ends. CDR3 sequence reads: CASSAPSVYEQYF. CDR3 nucleotide sequence: TGTGCCAGCAGCGCCCCTAGCGTCTACGAGCAGTACTTC.

V usage is TRBV30 and J usage is TRBJ1-2; D is unresolved. The V gene lost 5 bases and the J gene lost 4 bases, with 14 bases spanning the gap. The CDR3 sequence is 13 residues long. Germline V gives CDR1 GTSNPN, CDR2 SVGIG (reference sequence). The CDR3 spells CAWAVTGSYGYTF. The CDR3 region has the DNA TGTGCCTGGGCGGTGACTGGGTCCTATGGCTACACCTTC.

The chain employs TRBV19 and TRBJ2-3, with 8 bases that match TRBD2. The V gene's germline CDR1 is LNHDA and CDR2 SQIVND (reference sequence). This CDR3 region has 15 residues. V trimming: 7 bases; J trimming: 0 bases; junction bases outside the gene matches: 6. The CDR3 coding sequence is TGTGCCAGTAAGGCGGGAGGAACCAGCACAGATACGCAGTATTTT. The encoded protein is CASKAGGTSTDTQYF.